What follows describes a single T cell receptor beta chain. Its antigen is unknown. This sample was included in a study of human versus mouse CDR3 diversity and MHC coevolution. On the study more broadly: Reported immunoSEQ sensitivity was one in 200,000 T cells, with reduced amplification bias. Findings and limits, study-wide: Mice had fewer CDR3 deletions and insertions than humans on average. Six MHC II alleles selected the human T cells.

The length of the CDR3 is 14 residues. Germline-derived CDR1 and CDR2 are SGHTA and FQGNSA. Trimming pared 4 bases from V and 5 bases from J, leaving 14 bases between. Cells were CD45RO-negative CD62L-positive naive CD4 T cells sorted from PBMCs. The table came from immunoSEQ multiplex PCR; TCRdb's copy has only in-frame clones and leaves some out. Of approximately 81,000 clones in the sample, about 94% were seen once. The sample was naive CD4+ T cells from blood. Subset noted: CD45RO-negative CD62L-positive naive CD4 T cells. The V gene is TRBV7-2, the J gene TRBJ1-1; the D gene is possibly TRBD1 (5 bases). The source is a person aged 25 to 69 in good health. CDR3 protein: CASSSAGGGTEAFF. The DNA of the CDR3 is TGTGCCAGCAGCTCCGCCGGGGGAGGAACTGAAGCTTTCTTT. Looking up the rest from reference TRBV7-2 and TRBJ1-1 gives the full variable domain: GAGVSQSPSNKVTEKGKDVELRCDPISGHTALYWYRQSLGQGLEFLIYFQGNSAPDKSGLPSDRFSAERTGGSVSTLTIQRTQQEDSAVYLCASSSAGGGTEAFFGQGTRLTVV.